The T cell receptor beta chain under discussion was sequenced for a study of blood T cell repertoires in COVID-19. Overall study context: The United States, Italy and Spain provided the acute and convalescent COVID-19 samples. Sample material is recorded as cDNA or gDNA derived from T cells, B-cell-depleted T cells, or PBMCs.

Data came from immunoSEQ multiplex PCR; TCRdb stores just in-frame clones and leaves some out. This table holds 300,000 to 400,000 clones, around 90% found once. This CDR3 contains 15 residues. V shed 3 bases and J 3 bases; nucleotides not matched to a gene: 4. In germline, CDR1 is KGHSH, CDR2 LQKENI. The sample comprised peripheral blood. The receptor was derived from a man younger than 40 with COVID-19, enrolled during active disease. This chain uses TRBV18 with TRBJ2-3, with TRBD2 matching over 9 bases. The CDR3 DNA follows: TGTGCCAGCTCACCGGGACTAGCTGGAACAGATACGCAGTATTTT. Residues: CASSPGLAGTDTQYF.